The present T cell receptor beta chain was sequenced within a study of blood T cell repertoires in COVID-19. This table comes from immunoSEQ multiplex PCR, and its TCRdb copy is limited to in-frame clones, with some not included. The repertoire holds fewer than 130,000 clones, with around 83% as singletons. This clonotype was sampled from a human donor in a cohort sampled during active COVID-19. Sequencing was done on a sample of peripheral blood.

CDR3 DNA: TGTGCCAGCAGCCCCCAGGGGGCTGGATCACCCCTCCACTTT. Its protein product is CASSPQGAGSPLHF. This sequence joins TRBV3-1 (or the pseudogene TRBV3-2) and TRBJ1-6; 8 bases agree with TRBD1. The V gene end was trimmed by 4 bases and the J gene end by 10 bases; junction bases not matched to a gene: 6. Germline loops: CDR1 LGHDT, CDR2 YNNKEL (reference sequence). The CDR3 contains 14 residues.